This T cell receptor (beta chain) was identified in a study of regulatory and conventional T cells in RAG deficiency (TCRdb year 2017). A note on the overall study: The study used high-throughput TCR beta sequencing to compare repertoire diversity and composition of Treg, conventional CD4+ and CD8+ T cells between RAG-deficient patients and healthy controls. Points the paper makes about the study in general: Compared with control T-cell subpopulations, RAG-deficient patients had much lower Shannon entropy and higher Simpson indices. Rather than being bona fide Treg cells, the sorted CD25-high CD127-low cells in Omenn syndrome patients may represent peripherally activated cells. Some T-cell subset analyses were not performed for some subjects. Unique TCR beta sequences from Treg cells were approximately 100-fold fewer in Omenn syndrome and CID/AS patients than controls, versus approximately 9.9-fold for other subsets. All patient T-cell subsets had shorter CDR3 lengths; Omenn syndrome patients showed >80% Treg-Tconv repertoire overlap at nucleotide and amino acid level.

The CDR3 runs 17 residues from the cysteine to the phenylalanine. The entry retains the CDR3 DNA only, 51 bases that are in frame from base 1. The CDR1 and CDR2 encoded by the germline V gene are SGHTA and FQGTGA. V has 1 base trimmed and J has 6 bases trimmed; junction bases matching no gene number 15. With regard to this clone: It lacks a known antigen. No per-base quality is available; no much larger clone lies one base away.

Library preparation was by the immunoSEQ multiplex PCR assay. Genomic DNA from the sorted T-cell subsets was used to amplify rearranged TCR beta chain products, which were then sequenced. The original pipeline was this. Shannon entropy and Simpson indices were used to measure the diversity of productive TCR beta rearrangements in each repertoire. Clonal expansion was assessed using the summed frequency of the 100 most abundant productive TCR beta clonotypes among total reads. The TRB repertoires were evaluated with a self-reactivity index based on amino acid usage at CDR3beta positions 6 and 7. Two-way ANOVA was applied to the repertoire analyses, whereas Student t or Mann-Whitney tests were applied to the flow cytometric analyses. The immuneACCESS repertoire file appears here via TCRdb, limited to in-frame rearrangements. These files lack a portion of the clones; in checked studies, under half of the deficit traces to unresolved V genes, and the cause of the others is not known. The V and J calls and the clone size are those of that table, but D and trimming were determined from the DNA. The sample records under 45,000 clones, about three quarters of which are singletons. 3% to 4% of the sample comes from the top ten.

Conventional CD4+ T cells were purified from blood as CD25-low CD127-high cells before genomic DNA extraction. For repertoire analyses, the comparison group consisted of about eight healthy control donors. This sample also appeared in a second study, on regulatory T cells. Drawing on the second study: In the multiplex PCR, 52 forward TRBV primers and 13 reverse TRBJ primers were used, and assay-based and computational corrections were applied for amplification bias. Repertoires from patients had restricted unique TRB V-J pairs and skewed V and J gene usage, with the strongest effect in regulatory T cells. T-cell receptor beta repertoires of sorted regulatory, conventional CD4+ and CD8+ T cells were compared between CD3G-deficient patients and healthy controls. Peripheral blood mononuclear cells were isolated by Ficoll density separation. Rearranged TRB loci were amplified from genomic DNA by multiplex PCR within the immunoSEQ assay. TRB amplicons were sequenced on an Illumina HiSeq platform. Raw sequences were error-filtered and aligned to reference gene sequences by custom algorithms, then analyzed with the immunoSEQ online tools. Frequencies of productive and nonproductive TRB rearrangements were assessed among unique sequences as well as among total sequences. Groups were compared by t tests, Mann-Whitney tests or two-way ANOVA performed in Prism software.

Sample: CD4+ effector T cells sorted from blood. The chain was built from TRBV7-3 and TRBJ2-7; TRBD1 fits 7 bases in the junction. This TCR came from a human donor in good health. The CDR3 sequence is CASSLMGSGLGGSEQYF. Read as DNA, the sequence is TGTGCCAGCAGCTTAATGGGGTCGGGTTTAGGGGGCAGCGAGCAGTACTTC.